This TCR beta chain was found in a study of T cell responses to AZD1222 COVID-19 vaccine. Study results and caveats: The number of AZD1222 recipients seropositive at baseline was only five to seven. It was only after the peak T cell response that any repertoires were sampled. White British people made up most donors, females outnumbered males, and clonal diversity was possibly underestimated. Mapped onto spike, vaccine-associated CD4 TCRs spanned it and were dominant at 160-218 and 743-854.

Germline lookup yields CDR1 KGHDR and CDR2 SFDVKD. The ends lost 4 bases at V and 3 bases at J; junction bases unmatched: 9. The CDR3 sequence is 16 residues long. TCRdb keeps only in-frame clones here, not all; method: immunoSEQ multiplex PCR. The sample yields 90,000 to 120,000 clones, more than 80% seen once. On this clone itself: Its antigen is currently unknown.

The sequence came from an adult in good health. The specimen was peripheral blood, collected on day 0 of AZD1222 vaccination. The chain carries TRBV24-1 and TRBJ2-7; TRBD1 matches 9 bases. CDR3 DNA: TGTGCCACCAGTGAGGTGGACAGGGGAAGGGTCTACGAGCAGTACTTC. This gives the protein CATSEVDRGRVYEQYF.